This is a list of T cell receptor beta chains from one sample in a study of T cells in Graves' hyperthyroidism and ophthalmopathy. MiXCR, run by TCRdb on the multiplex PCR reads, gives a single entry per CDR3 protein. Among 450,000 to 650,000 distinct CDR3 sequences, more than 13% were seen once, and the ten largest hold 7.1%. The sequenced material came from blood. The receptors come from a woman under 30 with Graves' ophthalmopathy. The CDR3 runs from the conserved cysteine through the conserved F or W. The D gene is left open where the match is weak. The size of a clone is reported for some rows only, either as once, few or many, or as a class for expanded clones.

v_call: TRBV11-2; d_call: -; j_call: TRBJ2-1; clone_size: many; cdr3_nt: TGTGCCAGCAGCCTCGGGATCGGAGACAATGAGCAGTTCTTC; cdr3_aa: CASSLGIGDNEQFF
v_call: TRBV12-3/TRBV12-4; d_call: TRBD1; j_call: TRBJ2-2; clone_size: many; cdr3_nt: TGTGCCAGCAGTTCCACGAAGACAGGGGTCAACACCGGGGAGCTGTTTTTT; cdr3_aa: CASSSTKTGVNTGELFF
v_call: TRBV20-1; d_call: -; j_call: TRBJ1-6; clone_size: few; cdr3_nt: TGCAGTGCTAGAGATTTAGGACAGAACAATTCACCCCTCCACTTT; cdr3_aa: CSARDLGQNNSPLHF
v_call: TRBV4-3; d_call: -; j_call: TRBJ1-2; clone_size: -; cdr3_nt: TGCGCCAGCAGCCAAGTGGAAGGGCGCGGCTACACCTTC; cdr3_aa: CASSQVEGRGYTF
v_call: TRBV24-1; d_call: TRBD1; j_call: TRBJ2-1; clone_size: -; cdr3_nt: TGTGCCACCACGTTGGGGCAGGGGGTCGATGAGCAGTTCTTC; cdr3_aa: CATTLGQGVDEQFF
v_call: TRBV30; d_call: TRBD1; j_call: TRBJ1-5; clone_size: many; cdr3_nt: TGTGCCTGGAGCGGTACAGGGGGCAATCAGCCCCAGCATTTT; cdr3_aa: CAWSGTGGNQPQHF
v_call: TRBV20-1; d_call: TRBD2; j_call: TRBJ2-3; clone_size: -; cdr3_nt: TGCAGTGCTAGGCTACTAGCGGGAGGAGCAGATACGCAGTATTTT; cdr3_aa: CSARLLAGGADTQYF
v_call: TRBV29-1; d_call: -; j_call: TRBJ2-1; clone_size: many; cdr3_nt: TGCAGCGTTGATAAGGAGGGGTACAATGAGCAGTTCTTC; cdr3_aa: CSVDKEGYNEQFF
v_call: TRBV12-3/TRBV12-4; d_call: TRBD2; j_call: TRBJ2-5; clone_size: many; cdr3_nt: TGTGCCAGCAGTTTCCCGGGAGGGGTAGAGACCCAGTACTTC; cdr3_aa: CASSFPGGVETQYF
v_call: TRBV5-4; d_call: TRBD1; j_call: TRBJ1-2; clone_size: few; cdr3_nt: TGTGCCAGCAGCTTGGTAGGCGGACAGGGCCACTCTCAAGGCTACACCTTC; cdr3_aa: CASSLVGGQGHSQGYTF
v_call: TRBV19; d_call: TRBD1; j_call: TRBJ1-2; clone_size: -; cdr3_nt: TGTGCCAGTAGGCACCATATGGGACAGGGATTCGGCTACACCTTC; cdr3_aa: CASRHHMGQGFGYTF
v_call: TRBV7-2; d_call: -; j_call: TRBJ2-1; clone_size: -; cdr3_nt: TGTGCCAGCAGCGACGGGGACAGGGAGGGCTCGCGGGAGGGCTACAATGAGCAGTTCTTC; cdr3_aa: CASSDGDREGSREGYNEQFF
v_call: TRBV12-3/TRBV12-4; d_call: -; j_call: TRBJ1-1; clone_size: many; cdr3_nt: TGTGCCAGCAGTTTCAATACTGAAGCTTTCTTT; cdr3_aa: CASSFNTEAFF
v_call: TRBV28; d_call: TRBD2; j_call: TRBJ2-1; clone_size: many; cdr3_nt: TGTGCCACCCGAGGGGGGCTAGCGGGATACAATGAGCAGTTCTTC; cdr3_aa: CATRGGLAGYNEQFF
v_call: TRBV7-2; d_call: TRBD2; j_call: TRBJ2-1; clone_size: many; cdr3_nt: TGTGCCAGCAGCGCGAGGGCGGGAGCGGATGATGAGCAGTTCTTC; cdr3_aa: CASSARAGADDEQFF
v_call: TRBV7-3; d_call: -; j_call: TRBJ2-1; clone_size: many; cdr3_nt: TGTGCCAGCAGCCGGACTGGAGGCATGGATGAGCAGTTCTTC; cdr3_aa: CASSRTGGMDEQFF
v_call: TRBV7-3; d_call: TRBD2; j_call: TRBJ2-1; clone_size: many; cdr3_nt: TGTGCCAGCAGCTTAACGGGAGGACTAGCCAATGAGCAGTTCTTC; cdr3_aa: CASSLTGGLANEQFF
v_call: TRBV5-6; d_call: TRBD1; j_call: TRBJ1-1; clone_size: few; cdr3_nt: TGTGCCAGCAGCTGGGGACAGGGGCGTCGGTTAGGTGAAGCTTTCTTT; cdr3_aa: CASSWGQGRRLGEAFF
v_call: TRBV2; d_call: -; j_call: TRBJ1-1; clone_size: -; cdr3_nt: TGTGCCAGCAGTGAAGCGCTAGGGGCGGGGACTGAAGCTTTCTTT; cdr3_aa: CASSEALGAGTEAFF
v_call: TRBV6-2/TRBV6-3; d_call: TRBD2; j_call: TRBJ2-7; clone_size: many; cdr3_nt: TGTGCCAGCAGTTCACTAGCGGGAGACTACGAGCAGTACTTC; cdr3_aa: CASSSLAGDYEQYF
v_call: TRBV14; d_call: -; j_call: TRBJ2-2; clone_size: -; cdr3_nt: TGTGCCAGCAGCCAGATCTCCACCGGGGAGCTGTTTTTT; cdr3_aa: CASSQISTGELFF
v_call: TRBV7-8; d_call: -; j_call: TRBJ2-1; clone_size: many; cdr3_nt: TGTGCCAGCAGCTTAGCCTGGAGGGGGCGTGCCCATGAGCAGTTCTTC; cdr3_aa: CASSLAWRGRAHEQFF
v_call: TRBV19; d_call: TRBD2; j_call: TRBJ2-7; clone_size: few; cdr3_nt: TGTGCCAGTAGCCCCAACTCCGGGACTAGCGGGAATGTGCAGTACTTC; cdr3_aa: CASSPNSGTSGNVQYF
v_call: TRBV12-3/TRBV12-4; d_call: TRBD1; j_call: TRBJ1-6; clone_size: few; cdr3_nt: TGTGCCAGCACTACAGGGGGCGAGTATAATTCACCCCTCCACTTT; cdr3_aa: CASTTGGEYNSPLHF
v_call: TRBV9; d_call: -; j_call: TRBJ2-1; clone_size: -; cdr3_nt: TGTGCCAGCAGCAAATGGACAGACTACAATGAGCAGTTCTTC; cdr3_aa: CASSKWTDYNEQFF
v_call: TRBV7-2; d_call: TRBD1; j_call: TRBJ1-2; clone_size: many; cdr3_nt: TGTGCCAGCAGCTTAGGAGCAGGGGGCAATGGCTACACCTTC; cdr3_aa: CASSLGAGGNGYTF